These 11 T cell receptor beta chains were sequenced from one sample in a study of tumor-infiltrating lymphocytes in primary liver carcinoma. TCR beta cDNA came from about 450 ng total RNA, primed with a constant-region primer. Nested multiplex PCR, run for three rounds with slightly modified ARM-PCR, yielded TCR beta libraries. It was with TRBV1-TRBV30 forward primers and a C-beta reverse primer that the first two PCR rounds were run, at approximately 9 cycles each. TCRdb reanalysed the multiplex PCR reads using MiXCR and keeps one entry per CDR3 protein. The table lists 95,000 to 150,000 distinct CDR3 sequences, around 62% of them singletons. Unsorted bulk tissue of about 20-32 mg yielded co-extracted RNA and DNA. The sequencing input was liver tumor tissue from sampling region 1. Subset: tumor region T1, superior pole. The receptors derive from a woman aged 60-75 years with primary liver carcinoma and hepatitis B virus infection.

With respect to this clonotype: An end of the junction differs from the germline gene, which may be a read error. This rearrangement joins TRBV6-1 to TRBJ1-1; TRBD1 aligns across 8 bases. CDR3 size: 16 residues. The germline CDR1 and CDR2 sequences are MNHNS and SASEGT. The CDR3: CATIPGQELGNTEAFF. Written as DNA, the CDR3 is TGTGCCACCATACCGGGACAGGAATTGGGGAACACTGAAGCCTTCTTT.

V gene TRBV5-1 combines with J gene TRBJ2-7; D possibly corresponds to TRBD1 (5 bases). Trimming cost V 0 bases and J 2 bases, with 12 bases left between them. The length of the CDR3 is 15 residues. CDR1 is SGHRS and CDR2 is YFSETQ in the germline V gene. In nucleotides, the CDR3 is TGCGCCAGCAGCTTGGAGGCAGGGCTTACCTACGAGCAGTACTTC. Amino acids: CASSLEAGLTYEQYF.

This clonotype was counted between two and nine times. This could be a read error, since a much larger clone is one nucleotide away. The chain joins TRBV6-5 to TRBJ1-2, with TRBD1 as a possible D gene (5 bases). The CDR3 contains 14 residues. Looked up from germline, CDR1 is MNHEY and CDR2 is SVGAGI. The V end was cut by 7 bases, the J end by 4 bases, with 16 bases between. The CDR3 is CASKAGIHGYGYTF. DNA for the CDR3: TGTGCCAGCAAAGCAGGGATCCATGGCTATGGCTACACCTTC.

Worth noting for this clonotype: Germline and junction disagree at one end, which may indicate a read error. The chain carries TRBV11-2 and TRBJ2-1; D uncertain. This CDR3 contains 13 residues. Germline CDR1 is SGHAT and CDR2 is FQNNGV. This CDR3 reads CVSSLSQSNEQFF. The CDR3 DNA is TGTGTCAGCAGCTTATCGCAGAGCAATGAGCAGTTCTTT. Full variable domain (rest looked up from reference TRBV11-2 and TRBJ2-1): EAGVAQSPRYKIIEKRQSVAFWCNPISGHATLYWYQQILGQGPKLLIQFQNNGVVDDSQLPKDRFSAERLKGVDSTLKIQPAKLEDSAVYLCVSSLSQSNEQFFGPGTRLTVL.

This clonotype was seen at least ten times. The V call is TRBV28, the J call TRBJ1-2, with D possibly matching TRBD1 (5 bases). Trimming stripped 5 bases from V and 8 bases from J, with 15 bases between. This CDR3 comprises 13 residues. Per germline, CDR1 MDHEN and CDR2 SYDVKM. Here the CDR3 reads CASSPPGGWGYTF. The CDR3 coding sequence is TGTGCCAGCAGTCCCCCGGGGGGTTGGGGCTACACCTTC.

This clonotype was observed once. Here the CDR3 DNA reads TGTGCCACCGAATTAGGACAGTCGAACACTGAAGCTTTCTTT. Encoded protein: CATELGQSNTEAFF. The chain combines TRBV2 with TRBJ1-1; possibly TRBD1 for D (6 bases). This CDR3 region has 14 residues. Trimming stripped 10 bases from V and 1 base from J, with 16 bases between. CDR1 SNHLY and CDR2 FYNNEI come from the germline V gene.

The chain joins TRBV7-2 to TRBJ2-3; 8 bases line up with TRBD2. Per germline, CDR1 SGHTA and CDR2 FQGNSA. The CDR3 runs to 16 residues. Unmatched junction bases numbered 9, after V lost 5 bases and J lost 2 bases. The CDR3 region has the DNA TGTGCCAGCAGCACCTTAGCGGGGAGAATCACAGATACGCAGTATTTT. Translation: CASSTLAGRITDTQYF.

Comment on this clonotype: Germline and junction disagree at one end, which may indicate a read error. The gene calls are TRBV29-1 and TRBJ1-3, with D possibly matching TRBD1 (5 bases). The CDR3 is 12 residues long. In germline, CDR1 is SQVTM, CDR2 ANQGSEA. The CDR3: CSVVSGGSTIYF. For the CDR3, the DNA is TGTAGCGTTGTTTCGGGGGGAAGCACCATATATTTT.

V is TRBV29-1 and J is TRBJ2-1; possible D gene TRBD2, 7 bases. The CDR3 sequence is 16 residues long. Per germline, CDR1 SQVTM and CDR2 ANQGSEA. V was shortened by 4 bases and J by 6 bases, with 22 bases between the two germline ends. The CDR3 sequence: CSVAKRGTGGSNEQFF. CDR3 nucleotide sequence: TGCAGCGTTGCGAAGAGGGGGACCGGCGGGAGCAATGAGCAGTTCTTC.

The sample holds a few counts of this clonotype. This chain connects TRBV5-6 to TRBJ2-1; D remains unclear. The CDR3 covers 14 residues. In germline, CDR1 is SGHDT, CDR2 YYEEEE. The V end was cut by 4 bases, the J end by 7 bases, with 15 bases between. CDR3 region: CASSLGWTRNEQFF. Written as DNA, the CDR3 is TGTGCCAGCAGCCTAGGTTGGACCCGTAATGAGCAGTTCTTC.

Notes on this clonotype: Mismatch with germline at one junction end may stem from a read error. The CDR3 loop reads CASSQVMGERDGYTF. As DNA, the CDR3 is TGTGCTAGCAGCCAAGTCATGGGGGAAAGGGATGGCTACACCTTC. This rearrangement joins TRBV11-2 to TRBJ1-2; a possible D gene is TRBD1 (5 bases). Per germline, CDR1 SGHAT and CDR2 FQNNGV. CDR3 length equals 15 residues.